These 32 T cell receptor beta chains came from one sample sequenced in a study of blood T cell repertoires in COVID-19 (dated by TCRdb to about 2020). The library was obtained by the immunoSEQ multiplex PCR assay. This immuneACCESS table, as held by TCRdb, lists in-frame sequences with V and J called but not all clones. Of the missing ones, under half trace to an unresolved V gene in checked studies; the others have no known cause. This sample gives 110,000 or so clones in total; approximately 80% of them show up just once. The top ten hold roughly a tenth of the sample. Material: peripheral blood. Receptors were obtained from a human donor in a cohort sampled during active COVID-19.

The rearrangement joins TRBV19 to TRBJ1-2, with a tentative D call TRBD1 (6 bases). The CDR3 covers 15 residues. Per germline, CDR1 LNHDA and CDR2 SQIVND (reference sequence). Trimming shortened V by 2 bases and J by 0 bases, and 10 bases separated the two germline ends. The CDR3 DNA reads TGTGCCAGTAGTATACAGACAGGAGCTAACTATGGCTACACCTTC. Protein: CASSIQTGANYGYTF.

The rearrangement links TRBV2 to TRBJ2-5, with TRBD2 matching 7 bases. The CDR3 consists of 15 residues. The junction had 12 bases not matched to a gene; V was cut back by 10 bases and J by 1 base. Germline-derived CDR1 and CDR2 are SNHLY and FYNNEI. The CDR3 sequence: CATKWGEGLQETQYF. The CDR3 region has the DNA TGTGCCACCAAGTGGGGGGAGGGCCTCCAAGAGACCCAGTACTTC.

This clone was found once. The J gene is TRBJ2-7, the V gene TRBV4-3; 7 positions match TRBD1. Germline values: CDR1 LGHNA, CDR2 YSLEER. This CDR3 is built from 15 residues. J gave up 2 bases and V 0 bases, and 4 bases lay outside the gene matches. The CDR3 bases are TGCGCCAGCAGCCAAGATAGGGACAGTCCCTACGAGCAGTACTTC. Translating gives CASSQDRDSPYEQYF.

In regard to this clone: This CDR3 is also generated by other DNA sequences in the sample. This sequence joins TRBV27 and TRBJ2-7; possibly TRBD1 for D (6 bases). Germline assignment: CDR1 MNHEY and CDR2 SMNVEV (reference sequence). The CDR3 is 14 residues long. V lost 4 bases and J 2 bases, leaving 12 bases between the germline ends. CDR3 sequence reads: CASSSRQAAYEQYF. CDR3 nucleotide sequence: TGTGCCAGCAGTTCGAGACAGGCCGCCTACGAGCAGTACTTC.

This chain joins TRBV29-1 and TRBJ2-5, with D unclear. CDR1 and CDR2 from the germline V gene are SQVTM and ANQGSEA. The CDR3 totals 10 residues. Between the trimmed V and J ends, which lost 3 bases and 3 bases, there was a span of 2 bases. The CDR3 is CSVDEETQYF. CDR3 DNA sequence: TGCAGCGTTGACGAAGAGACCCAGTACTTC.

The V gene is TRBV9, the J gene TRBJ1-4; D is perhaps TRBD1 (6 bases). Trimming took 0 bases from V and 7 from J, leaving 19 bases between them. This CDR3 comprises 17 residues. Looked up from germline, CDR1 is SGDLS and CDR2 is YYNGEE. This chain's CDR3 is CASSVDHTGTQSEKLFF. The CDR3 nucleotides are TGTGCCAGCAGCGTAGATCACACAGGGACGCAGAGTGAAAAACTGTTTTTT. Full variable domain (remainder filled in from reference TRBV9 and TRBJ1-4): DSGVTQTPKHLITATGQRVTLRCSPRSGDLSVYWYQQSLDQGLQFLIQYYNGEERAKGNILERFSAQQFPDLHSELNLSSLELGDSALYFCASSVDHTGTQSEKLFFGSGTQLSVL.

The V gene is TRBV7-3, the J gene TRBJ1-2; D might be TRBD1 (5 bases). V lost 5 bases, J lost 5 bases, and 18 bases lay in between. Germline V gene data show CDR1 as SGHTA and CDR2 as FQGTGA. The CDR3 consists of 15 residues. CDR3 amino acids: CASSRGAGGVYGYTF. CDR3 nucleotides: TGTGCCAGCAGCCGCGGGGCCGGGGGGGTGTATGGCTACACCTTC.

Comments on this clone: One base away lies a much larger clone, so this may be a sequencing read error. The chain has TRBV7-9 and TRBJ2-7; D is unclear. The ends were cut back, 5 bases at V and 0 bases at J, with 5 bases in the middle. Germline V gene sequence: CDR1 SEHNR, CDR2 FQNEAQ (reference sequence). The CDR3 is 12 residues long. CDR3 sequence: CASSVSSYEQYF. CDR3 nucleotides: TGTGCCAGCAGCGTGAGCTCCTACGAGCAGTACTTC.

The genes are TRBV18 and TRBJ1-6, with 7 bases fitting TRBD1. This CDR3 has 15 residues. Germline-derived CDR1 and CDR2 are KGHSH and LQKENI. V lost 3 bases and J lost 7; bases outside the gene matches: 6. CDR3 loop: CASSPVTGRNSPLHF. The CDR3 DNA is TGTGCCAGCTCACCTGTGACAGGGAGAAATTCACCCCTCCACTTT.

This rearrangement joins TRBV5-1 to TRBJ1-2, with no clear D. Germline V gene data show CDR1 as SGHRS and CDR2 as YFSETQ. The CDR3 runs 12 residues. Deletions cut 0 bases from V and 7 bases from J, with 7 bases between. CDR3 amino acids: CASSLGEAGYTF. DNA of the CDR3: TGCGCCAGCAGCTTGGGAGAAGCTGGCTACACCTTC.

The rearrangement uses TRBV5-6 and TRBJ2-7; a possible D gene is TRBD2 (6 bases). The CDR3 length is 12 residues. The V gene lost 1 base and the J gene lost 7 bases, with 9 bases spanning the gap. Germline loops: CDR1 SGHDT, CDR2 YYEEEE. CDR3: CASSLSGGEQYF. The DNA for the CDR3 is TGTGCCAGCAGCTTGTCCGGGGGAGAGCAGTACTTC.

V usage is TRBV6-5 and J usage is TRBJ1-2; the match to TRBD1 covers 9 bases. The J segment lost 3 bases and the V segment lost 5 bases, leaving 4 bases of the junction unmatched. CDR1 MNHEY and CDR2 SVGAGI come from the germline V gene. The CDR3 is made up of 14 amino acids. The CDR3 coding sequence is TGTGCCAGCAGTCGACAGGGGGGGGACTATGGCTACACCTTC. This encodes CASSRQGGDYGYTF.

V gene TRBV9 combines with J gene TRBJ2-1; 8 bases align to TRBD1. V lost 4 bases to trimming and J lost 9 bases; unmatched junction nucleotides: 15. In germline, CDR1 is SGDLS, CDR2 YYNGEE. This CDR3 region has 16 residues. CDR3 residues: CASSFGTGSLRGEQFF. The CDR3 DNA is TGTGCCAGCAGCTTCGGGACAGGTTCCCTTCGGGGTGAGCAGTTCTTC.

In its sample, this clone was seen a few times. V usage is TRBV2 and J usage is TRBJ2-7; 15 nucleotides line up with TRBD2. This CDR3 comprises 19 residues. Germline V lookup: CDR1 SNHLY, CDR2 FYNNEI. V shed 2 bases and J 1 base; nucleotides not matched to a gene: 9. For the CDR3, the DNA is TGTGCCAGCAGTGAAAACTGGGGACTAGCGGGGGGCAAGTCCTACGAGCAGTACTTC. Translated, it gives CASSENWGLAGGKSYEQYF. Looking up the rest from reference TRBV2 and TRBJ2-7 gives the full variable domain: EPEVTQTPSHQVTQMGQEVILRCVPISNHLYFYWYRQILGQKVEFLVSFYNNEISEKSEIFDDQFSVERPDGSNFTLKIRSTKLEDSAMYFCASSENWGLAGGKSYEQYFGPGTRLTVT.

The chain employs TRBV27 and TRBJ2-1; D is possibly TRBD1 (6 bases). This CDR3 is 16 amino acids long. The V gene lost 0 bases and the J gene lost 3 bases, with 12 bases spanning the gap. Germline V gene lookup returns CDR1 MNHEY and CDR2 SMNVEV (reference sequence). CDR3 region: CASSLSSGALYNEQFF. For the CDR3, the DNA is TGTGCCAGCAGTTTATCGTCAGGGGCCCTCTACAATGAGCAGTTCTTC.

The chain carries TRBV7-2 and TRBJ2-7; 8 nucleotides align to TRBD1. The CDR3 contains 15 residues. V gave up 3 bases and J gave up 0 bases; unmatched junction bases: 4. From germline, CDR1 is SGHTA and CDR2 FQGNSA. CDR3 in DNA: TGTGCCAGCAGCTTTCTAGGACAGGGCTCCTACGAGCAGTACTTC. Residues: CASSFLGQGSYEQYF.

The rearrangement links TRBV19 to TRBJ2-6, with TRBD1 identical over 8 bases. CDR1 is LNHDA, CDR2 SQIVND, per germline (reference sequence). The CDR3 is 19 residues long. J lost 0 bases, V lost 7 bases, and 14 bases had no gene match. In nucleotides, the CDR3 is TGTGCCAGTATTCGTGGGTGGACAGGGAATCCCTCTGGGGCCAACGTCCTGACTTTC. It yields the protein CASIRGWTGNPSGANVLTF.

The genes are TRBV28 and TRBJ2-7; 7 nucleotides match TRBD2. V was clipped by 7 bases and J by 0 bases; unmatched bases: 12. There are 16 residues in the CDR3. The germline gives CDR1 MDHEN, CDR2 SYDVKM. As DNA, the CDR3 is TGTGCCAGCAACCCCTCATGGGGCGGGAGCTCCTACGAGCAGTACTTC. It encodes CASNPSWGGSSYEQYF.

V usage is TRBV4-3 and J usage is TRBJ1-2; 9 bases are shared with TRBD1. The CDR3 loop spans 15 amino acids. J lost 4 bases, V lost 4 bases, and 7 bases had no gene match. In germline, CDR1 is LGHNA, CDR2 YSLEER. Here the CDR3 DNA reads TGCGCCAGCAGCCGGGTCACAGGGGGCGGCTATGGCTACACCTTC. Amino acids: CASSRVTGGGYGYTF.

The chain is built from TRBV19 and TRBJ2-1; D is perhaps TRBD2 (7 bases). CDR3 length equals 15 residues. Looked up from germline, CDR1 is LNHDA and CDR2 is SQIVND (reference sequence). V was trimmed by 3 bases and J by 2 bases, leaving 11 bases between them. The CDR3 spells CASSMGGGTYNEQFF. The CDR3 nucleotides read TGTGCCAGTAGTATGGGGGGGGGCACCTACAATGAGCAGTTCTTC.

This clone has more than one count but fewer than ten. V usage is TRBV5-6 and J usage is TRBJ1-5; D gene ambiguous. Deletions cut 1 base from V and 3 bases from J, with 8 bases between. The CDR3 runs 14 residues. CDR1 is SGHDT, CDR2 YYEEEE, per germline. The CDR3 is CASSLSIINQPQHF. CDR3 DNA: TGTGCCAGCAGCTTGAGCATTATCAATCAGCCCCAGCATTTT. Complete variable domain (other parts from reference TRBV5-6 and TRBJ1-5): DAGVTQSPTHLIKTRGQQVTLRCSPKSGHDTVSWYQQALGQGPQFIFQYYEEEERQRGNFPDRFSGHQFPNYSSELNVNALLLGDSALYLCASSLSIINQPQHFGDGTRLSIL.

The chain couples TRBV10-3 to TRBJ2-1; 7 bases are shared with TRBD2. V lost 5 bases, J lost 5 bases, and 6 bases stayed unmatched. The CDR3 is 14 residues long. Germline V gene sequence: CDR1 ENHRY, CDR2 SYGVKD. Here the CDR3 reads CAISISGEHNEQFF. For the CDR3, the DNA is TGTGCCATCAGTATCAGCGGGGAGCACAATGAGCAGTTCTTC.

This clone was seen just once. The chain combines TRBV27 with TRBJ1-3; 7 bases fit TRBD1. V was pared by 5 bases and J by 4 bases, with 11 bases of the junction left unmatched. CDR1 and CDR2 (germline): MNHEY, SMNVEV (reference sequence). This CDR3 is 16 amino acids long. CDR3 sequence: CASSPLRQGYGNTIYF. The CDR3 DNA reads TGTGCCAGCAGTCCCCTTCGACAGGGATACGGAAACACCATATATTTT.

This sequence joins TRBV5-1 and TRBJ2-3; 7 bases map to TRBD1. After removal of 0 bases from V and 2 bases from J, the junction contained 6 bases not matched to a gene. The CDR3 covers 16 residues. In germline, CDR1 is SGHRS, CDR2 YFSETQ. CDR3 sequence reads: CASSLVERGPTDTQYF. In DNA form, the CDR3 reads TGCGCCAGCAGCTTGGTCGAGAGGGGGCCCACAGATACGCAGTATTTT.

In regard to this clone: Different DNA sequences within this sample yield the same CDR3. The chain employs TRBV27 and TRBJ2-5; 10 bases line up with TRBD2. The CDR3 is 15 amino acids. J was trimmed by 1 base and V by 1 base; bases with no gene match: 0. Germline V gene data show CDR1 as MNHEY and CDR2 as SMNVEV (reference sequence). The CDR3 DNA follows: TGTGCCAGCAGTTTATTAGCGGGGGGCCAAGAGACCCAGTACTTC. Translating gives CASSLLAGGQETQYF.

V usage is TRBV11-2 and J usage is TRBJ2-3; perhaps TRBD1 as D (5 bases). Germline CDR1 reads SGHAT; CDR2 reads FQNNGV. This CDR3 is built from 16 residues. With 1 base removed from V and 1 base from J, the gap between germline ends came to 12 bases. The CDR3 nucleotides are TGTGCCAGCAGCTTAGTCCCTGGGGCGCGCACAGATACGCAGTATTTT. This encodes CASSLVPGARTDTQYF.

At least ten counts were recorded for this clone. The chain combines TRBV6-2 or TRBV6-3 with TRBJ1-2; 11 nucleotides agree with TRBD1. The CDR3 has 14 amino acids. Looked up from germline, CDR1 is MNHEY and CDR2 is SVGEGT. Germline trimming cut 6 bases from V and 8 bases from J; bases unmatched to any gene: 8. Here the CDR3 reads CASSVGQGATGYTF. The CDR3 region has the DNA TGTGCCAGCAGCGTCGGACAGGGGGCGACGGGCTACACCTTC.

The CDR3 nucleotides read TGTGCCAGCAGTTTGTTTGGACGGGAGCACGAGCAGTACTTC. This gives the protein CASSLFGREHEQYF. The gene calls are TRBV28 and TRBJ2-7, with a tentative D call TRBD2 (6 bases). CDR1 and CDR2 from the germline V gene are MDHEN and SYDVKM. The CDR3 consists of 14 residues. V was cut by 3 bases and J by 5 bases, with 14 bases left in between.

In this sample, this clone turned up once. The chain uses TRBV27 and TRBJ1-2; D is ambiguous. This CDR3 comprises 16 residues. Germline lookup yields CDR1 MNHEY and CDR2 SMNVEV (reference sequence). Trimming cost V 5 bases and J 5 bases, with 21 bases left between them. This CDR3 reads CASSPRSNVGGYGYTF. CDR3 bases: TGTGCCAGCAGTCCGCGTTCGAATGTGGGAGGATATGGCTACACCTTC.

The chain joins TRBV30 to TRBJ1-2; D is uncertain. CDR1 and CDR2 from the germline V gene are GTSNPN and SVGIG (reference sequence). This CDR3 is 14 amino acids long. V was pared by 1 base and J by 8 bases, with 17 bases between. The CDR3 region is CAWSEPGSVRGYTF. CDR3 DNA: TGTGCCTGGAGTGAGCCGGGATCTGTAAGGGGCTACACCTTC.

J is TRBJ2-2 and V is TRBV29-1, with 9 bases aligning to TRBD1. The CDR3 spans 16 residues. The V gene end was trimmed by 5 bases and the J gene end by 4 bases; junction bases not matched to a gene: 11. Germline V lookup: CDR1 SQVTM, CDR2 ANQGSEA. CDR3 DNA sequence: TGCAGCGTTTCCGGGGACAGGGCCTTTAGCACCGGGGAGCTGTTTTTT. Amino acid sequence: CSVSGDRAFSTGELFF.

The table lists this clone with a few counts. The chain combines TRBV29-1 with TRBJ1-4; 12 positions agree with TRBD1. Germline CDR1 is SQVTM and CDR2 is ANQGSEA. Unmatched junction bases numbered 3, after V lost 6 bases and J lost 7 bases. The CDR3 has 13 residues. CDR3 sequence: CSVGQGAGEKLFF. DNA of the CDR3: TGCAGCGTGGGACAGGGGGCTGGTGAAAAACTGTTTTTT.